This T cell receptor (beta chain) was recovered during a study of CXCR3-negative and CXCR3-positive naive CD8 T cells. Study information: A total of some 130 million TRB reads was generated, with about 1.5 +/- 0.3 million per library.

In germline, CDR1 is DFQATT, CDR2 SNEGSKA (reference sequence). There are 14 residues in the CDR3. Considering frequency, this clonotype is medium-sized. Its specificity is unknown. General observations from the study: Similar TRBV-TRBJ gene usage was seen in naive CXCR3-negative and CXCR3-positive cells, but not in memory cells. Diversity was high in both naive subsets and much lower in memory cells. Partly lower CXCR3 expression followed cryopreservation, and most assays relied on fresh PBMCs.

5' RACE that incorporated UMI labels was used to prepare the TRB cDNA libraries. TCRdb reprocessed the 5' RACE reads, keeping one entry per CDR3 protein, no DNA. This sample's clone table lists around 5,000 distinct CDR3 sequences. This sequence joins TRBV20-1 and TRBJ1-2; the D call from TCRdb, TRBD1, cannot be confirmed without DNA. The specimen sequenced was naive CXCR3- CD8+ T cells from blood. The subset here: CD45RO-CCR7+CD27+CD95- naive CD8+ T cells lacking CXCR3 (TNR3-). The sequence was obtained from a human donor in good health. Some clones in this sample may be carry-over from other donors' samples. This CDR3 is CSAEARTGKYGYTF.